The clone carrying this TCR beta chain was counted between two and nine times. These data are taken from a study of blood T cell repertoires in COVID-19. Study details: The United States, Italy and Spain provided the acute and convalescent COVID-19 samples. T cells, B-cell-depleted T cells, or PBMCs provided the cDNA or gDNA that served as material.

How the authors handled the data: The authors estimated nucleated cell counts from reference gene primer amplification. Sequencing used immunoSEQ multiplex PCR; TCRdb keeps in-frame clones, though not all of them. The V and J calls and clone size were taken over from that table, and D and trimming were inferred from the DNA. The table includes approximately 310,000 clones, around 87% detected once. The CDR3 consists of 14 residues. V lost 5 bases and J 0 bases, leaving 8 bases between the germline ends. CDR1 and CDR2 from the germline V gene are LNHDA and SQIVND (reference sequence). The sequence came from a woman aged 50 to 60 who had recovered from COVID-19. V gene TRBV19 combines with J gene TRBJ1-3; D gene ambiguous. The specimen was peripheral blood. The CDR3 loop reads CASSLEFSGNTIYF. The DNA for the CDR3 is TGTGCCAGTAGTCTGGAGTTCTCTGGAAACACCATATATTTT.